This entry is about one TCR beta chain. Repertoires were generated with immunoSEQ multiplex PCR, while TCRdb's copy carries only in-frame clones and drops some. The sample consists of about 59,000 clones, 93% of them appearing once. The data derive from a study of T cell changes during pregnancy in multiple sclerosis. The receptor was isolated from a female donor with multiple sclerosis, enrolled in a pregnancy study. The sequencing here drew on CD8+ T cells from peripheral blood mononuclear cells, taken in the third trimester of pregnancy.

In nucleotides, the CDR3 is TGCGCCAGCAGCCCGGATCCGGACAGGGCCACCCCCTACGAGCAGTACTTC. It is translated as CASSPDPDRATPYEQYF. This chain links TRBV5-1 with TRBJ2-7; TRBD1 matches at 8 bases. With V trimmed by 4 bases and J by 2 bases, 14 bases remained unmatched. The CDR3 contains 17 residues. Germline V lookup: CDR1 SGHRS, CDR2 YFSETQ.